Shown below are 14 T cell receptor beta chains from a single sample sequenced in a study of blood T cell repertoires in COVID-19. Libraries were prepared by immunoSEQ multiplex PCR; TCRdb keeps only in-frame clonotypes and omits some of them. The table includes 410,000 or so clones, roughly 90% detected once. The sequencing sample was made of peripheral blood. The receptor set was obtained from a woman younger than 45 with active or convalescent COVID-19.

The chain employs TRBV7-7 and TRBJ2-3, with D maybe TRBD2 (6 bases). Germline V gene data show CDR1 as SSHAT and CDR2 as FNYEAQ (reference sequence). This CDR3 contains 14 residues. The V and J ends lost 5 bases and 4 bases respectively, with 13 bases between them. CDR3 DNA: TGTGCCAGCAGCCAGACTAGTAATCCAGATACGCAGTATTTT. Translation gives CASSQTSNPDTQYF.

This clone occurred a few times. The chain couples TRBV27 to TRBJ2-7, with D perhaps TRBD1 (6 bases). CDR3 size: 13 residues. Per germline, CDR1 MNHEY and CDR2 SMNVEV (reference sequence). V was pared by 6 bases and J by 6 bases, with 15 bases between. The CDR3 DNA sequence: TGTGCCAGCAGCCCGGACAGTAGGGGCGAGCAGTACTTC. Protein sequence: CASSPDSRGEQYF.

The chain employs TRBV19 and TRBJ2-3, with TRBD1 matching 7 bases. CDR1 is LNHDA, CDR2 SQIVND, per germline (reference sequence). V trimming: 3 bases; J trimming: 1 base; junction bases outside the gene matches: 1. The CDR3 loop spans 14 amino acids. The CDR3 protein is CASSIDRGTDTQYF. In DNA form, the CDR3 reads TGTGCCAGTAGTATCGACAGGGGCACAGATACGCAGTATTTT.

CDR3 DNA sequence: TGTGCCAGCAGTCCTAGAATCGGGGAGCTGTTTTTT. This codes for CASSPRIGELFF. V and J are TRBV27 and TRBJ2-2; D uncertain. Per the germline V gene, CDR1 is MNHEY and CDR2 is SMNVEV (reference sequence). Trimming left V 5 bases short and J 7 bases short, with 8 bases between. The CDR3 contains 12 residues.

V and J are TRBV19 and TRBJ2-3; TRBD1 matches 7 bases. This CDR3 has 14 residues. Germline assignment: CDR1 LNHDA and CDR2 SQIVND (reference sequence). The V and J ends lost 6 bases and 7 bases, in that order; junction bases with no gene match: 10. CDR3 residues: CASSPQGDFHTQYF. DNA for the CDR3: TGTGCCAGTAGCCCCCAGGGGGATTTTCATACGCAGTATTTT.

The chain joins TRBV3-1 (or the pseudogene TRBV3-2) to TRBJ1-3; D ambiguous. CDR3 length: 13 residues. CDR1 and CDR2 (germline): LGHDT, YNNKEL (reference sequence). The V end lost 4 bases, the J end lost 2 bases, and 6 bases lay between the germline ends. The CDR3 sequence is CASSPPAGNTIYF. Here the CDR3 DNA reads TGTGCCAGCAGCCCACCGGCTGGAAACACCATATATTTT.

The chain joins TRBV29-1 to TRBJ1-4; the D is unclear. The CDR3 consists of 13 residues. V lost 5 bases to trimming and J lost 3 bases, with 10 bases between them. Germline V gene data show CDR1 as SQVTM and CDR2 as ANQGSEA. Here the CDR3 reads CSVRNRANEKLFF. CDR3 nucleotide sequence: TGCAGCGTTCGAAACAGAGCTAATGAAAAACTGTTTTTT.

The rearrangement links TRBV3-1 (or the pseudogene TRBV3-2) to TRBJ1-1; a weak D match, TRBD1 (6 bases). Germline assignment: CDR1 LGHDT and CDR2 YNNKEL (reference sequence). This CDR3 comprises 16 residues. The V gene lost 4 bases and the J gene lost 1 base, with 16 bases spanning the gap. CDR3 residues: CASSRAGTTANTEAFF. The CDR3 nucleotides are TGTGCCAGCAGCCGAGCCGGGACAACCGCGAACACTGAAGCTTTCTTT.

The chain recombines TRBV11-3 with TRBJ2-2, with 10 bases lining up with TRBD1. Unmatched junction bases numbered 3, after V lost 9 bases and J lost 5 bases. CDR3 size: 13 residues. Germline V gene sequence: CDR1 SGHNT, CDR2 YENEEA. As DNA, the CDR3 is TGTGCCAGTGGGACAGGGGTTACCGGGGAGCTGTTTTTT. It translates to CASGTGVTGELFF.

The V call is TRBV30, the J call TRBJ2-1; tentative D call: TRBD1 (6 bases). V lost 2 bases and J 6 bases, leaving 11 bases between the germline ends. This CDR3 spans 13 amino acids. The germline gives CDR1 GTSNPN, CDR2 SVGIG (reference sequence). The CDR3 sequence is CAWSRNRVNEQFF. The CDR3 region has the DNA TGTGCCTGGAGTCGGAACAGGGTCAATGAGCAGTTCTTC.

The rearrangement uses TRBV4-1 and TRBJ1-2; a weak D match, TRBD1 (6 bases). Trimming took off 2 bases at V and 7 bases at J, with 14 bases between the two ends. Per germline, CDR1 MGHRA and CDR2 YSYEKL. There are 14 residues in the CDR3. CDR3 bases: TGCGCCAGCAGCCAAAGTAAGGGCAGGGGTGGCTACACCTTC. This codes for CASSQSKGRGGYTF.

The V and J genes are TRBV4-1 and TRBJ1-5; no reliable D call. V lost 4 bases, J lost 7 bases, and 23 bases lay in between. CDR1 MGHRA and CDR2 YSYEKL come from the germline V gene. The CDR3 runs 17 residues. The chain's CDR3 is CASSPQITLQFPQPQHF. The CDR3 nucleotides read TGCGCCAGCAGCCCCCAAATCACGTTACAGTTCCCCCAGCCCCAGCATTTT.

The V call is TRBV19, the J call TRBJ1-2; D call uncertain. Trimming stripped 1 base from V and 7 bases from J, with 13 bases between. The CDR3 is made up of 14 amino acids. Germline V gene sequence: CDR1 LNHDA, CDR2 SQIVND (reference sequence). The CDR3 sequence: CASSIVGPGPGYTF. In DNA form, the CDR3 reads TGTGCCAGTAGTATAGTGGGCCCCGGCCCTGGCTACACCTTC.

This chain links TRBV18 with TRBJ2-7; TRBD2 matches 11 bases. The CDR3 runs 14 residues. After removal of 3 bases from V and 4 bases from J, the junction contained 2 bases not matched to a gene. CDR1 and CDR2 from the germline V gene are KGHSH and LQKENI. CDR3 in amino acids: CASSPPSGRYEQYF. As DNA, the CDR3 is TGTGCCAGCTCACCCCCTAGCGGGAGGTACGAGCAGTACTTC.